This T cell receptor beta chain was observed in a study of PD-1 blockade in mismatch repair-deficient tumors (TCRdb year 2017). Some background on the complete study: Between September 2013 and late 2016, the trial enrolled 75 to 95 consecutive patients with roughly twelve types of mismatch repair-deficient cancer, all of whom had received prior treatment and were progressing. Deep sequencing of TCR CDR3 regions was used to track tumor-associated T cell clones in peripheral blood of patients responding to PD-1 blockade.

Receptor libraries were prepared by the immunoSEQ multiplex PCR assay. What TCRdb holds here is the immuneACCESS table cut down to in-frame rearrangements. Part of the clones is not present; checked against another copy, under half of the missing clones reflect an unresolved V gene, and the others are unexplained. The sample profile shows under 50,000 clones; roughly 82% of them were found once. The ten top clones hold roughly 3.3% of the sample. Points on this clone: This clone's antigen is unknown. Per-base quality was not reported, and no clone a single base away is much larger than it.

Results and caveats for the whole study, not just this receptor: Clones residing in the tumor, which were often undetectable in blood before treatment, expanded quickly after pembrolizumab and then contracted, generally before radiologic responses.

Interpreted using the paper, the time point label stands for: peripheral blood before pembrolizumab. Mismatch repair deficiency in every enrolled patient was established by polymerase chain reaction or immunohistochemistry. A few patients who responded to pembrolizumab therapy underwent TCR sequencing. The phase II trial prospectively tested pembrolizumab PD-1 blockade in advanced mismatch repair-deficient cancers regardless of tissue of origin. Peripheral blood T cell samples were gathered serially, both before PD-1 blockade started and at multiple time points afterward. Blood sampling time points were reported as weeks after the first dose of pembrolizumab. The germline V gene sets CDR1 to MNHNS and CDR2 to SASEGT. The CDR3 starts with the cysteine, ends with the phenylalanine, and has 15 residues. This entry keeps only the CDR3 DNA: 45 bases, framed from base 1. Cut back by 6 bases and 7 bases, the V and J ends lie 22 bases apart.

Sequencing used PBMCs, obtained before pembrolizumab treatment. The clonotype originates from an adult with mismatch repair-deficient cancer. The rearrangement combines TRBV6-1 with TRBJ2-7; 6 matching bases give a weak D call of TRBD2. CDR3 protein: CASSREAGPRGEQYF. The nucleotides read TGTGCCAGCAGCAGGGAGGCAGGACCACGTGGAGAGCAGTACTTC.